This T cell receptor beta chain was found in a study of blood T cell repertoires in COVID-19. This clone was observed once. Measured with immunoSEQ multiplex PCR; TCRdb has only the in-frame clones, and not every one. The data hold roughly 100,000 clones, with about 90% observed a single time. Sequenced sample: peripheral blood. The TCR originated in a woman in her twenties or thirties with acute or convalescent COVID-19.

The CDR3: CASSSGSVPSYNEQFF. As DNA, the CDR3 is TGCGCCAGCAGTTCCGGTAGCGTCCCTTCCTACAATGAGCAGTTCTTC. V gene TRBV5-1 combines with J gene TRBJ2-1; D is perhaps TRBD2 (5 bases). Germline lookup yields CDR1 SGHRS and CDR2 YFSETQ. The CDR3 spans 16 residues. Trimming pared 5 bases from V and 1 base from J, leaving 16 bases between.